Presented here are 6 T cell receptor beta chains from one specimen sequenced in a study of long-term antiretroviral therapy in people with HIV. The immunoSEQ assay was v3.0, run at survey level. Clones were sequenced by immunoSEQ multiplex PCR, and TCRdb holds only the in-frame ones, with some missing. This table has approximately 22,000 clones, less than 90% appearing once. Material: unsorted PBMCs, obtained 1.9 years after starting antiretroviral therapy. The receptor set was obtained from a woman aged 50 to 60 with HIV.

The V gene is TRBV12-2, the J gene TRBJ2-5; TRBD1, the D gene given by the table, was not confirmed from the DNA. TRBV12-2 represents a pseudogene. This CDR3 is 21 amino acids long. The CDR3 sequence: CASRLKGFEVGTKGANGTQYF. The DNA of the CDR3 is TGTGCAAGTCGCTTGAAAGGTTTCGAGGTTGGGACGAAGGGGGCTAATGGGACCCAGTACTTC.

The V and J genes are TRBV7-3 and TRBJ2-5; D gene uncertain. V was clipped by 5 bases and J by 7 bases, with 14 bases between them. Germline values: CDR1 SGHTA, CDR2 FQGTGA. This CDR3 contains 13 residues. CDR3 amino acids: CASSPDRFGTQYF. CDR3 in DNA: TGTGCCAGCAGCCCCGACCGGTTCGGGACCCAGTACTTC.

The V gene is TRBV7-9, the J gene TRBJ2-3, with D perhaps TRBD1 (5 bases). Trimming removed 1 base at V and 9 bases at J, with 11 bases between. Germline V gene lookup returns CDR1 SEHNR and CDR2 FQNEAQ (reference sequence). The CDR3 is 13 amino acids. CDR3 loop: CASSLGAGKTQYF. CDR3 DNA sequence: TGTGCCAGCAGCTTAGGAGCAGGGAAAACGCAGTATTTT.

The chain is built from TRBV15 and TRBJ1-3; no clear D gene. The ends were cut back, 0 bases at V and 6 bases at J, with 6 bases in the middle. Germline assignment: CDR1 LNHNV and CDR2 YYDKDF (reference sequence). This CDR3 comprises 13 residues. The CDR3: CATSREKENTIYF. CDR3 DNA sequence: TGTGCCACCAGCAGAGAAAAGGAAAACACCATATATTTT. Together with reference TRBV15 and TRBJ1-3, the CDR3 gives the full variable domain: DAMVIQNPRYQVTQFGKPVTLSCSQTLNHNVMYWYQQKSSQAPKLLFHYYDKDFNNEADTPDNFQSRRPNTSFCFLDIRSPGLGDTAMYLCATSREKENTIYFGEGSWLTVV.

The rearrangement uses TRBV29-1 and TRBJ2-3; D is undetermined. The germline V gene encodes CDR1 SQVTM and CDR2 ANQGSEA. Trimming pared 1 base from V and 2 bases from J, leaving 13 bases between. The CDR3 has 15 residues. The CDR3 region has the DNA TGCAGCGTTGAAGTACCCAAAACAATCACAGATACGCAGTATTTT. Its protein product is CSVEVPKTITDTQYF.

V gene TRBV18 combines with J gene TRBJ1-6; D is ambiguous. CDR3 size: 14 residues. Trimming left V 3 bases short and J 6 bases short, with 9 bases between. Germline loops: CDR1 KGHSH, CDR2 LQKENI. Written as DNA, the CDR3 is TGTGCCAGCTCACCGACGGATCTTAATTCACCCCTCCACTTT. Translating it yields CASSPTDLNSPLHF.